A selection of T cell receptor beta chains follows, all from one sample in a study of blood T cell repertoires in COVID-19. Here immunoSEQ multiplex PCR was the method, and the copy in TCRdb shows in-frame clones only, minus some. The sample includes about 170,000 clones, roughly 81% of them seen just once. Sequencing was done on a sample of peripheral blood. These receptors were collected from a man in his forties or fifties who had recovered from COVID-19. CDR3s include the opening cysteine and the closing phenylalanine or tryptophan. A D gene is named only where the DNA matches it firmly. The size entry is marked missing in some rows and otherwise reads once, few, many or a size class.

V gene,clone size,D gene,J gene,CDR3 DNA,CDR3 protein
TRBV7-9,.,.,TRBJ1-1,TGTGCCAGCAGCTTAGACCCGGGTCATAGGCCTGAAGCTTTCTTT,CASSLDPGHRPEAFF
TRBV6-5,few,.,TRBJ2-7,TGTGCCAGCAGTCCGGACAGCATAGGATCCTACGAGCAGTACTTC,CASSPDSIGSYEQYF
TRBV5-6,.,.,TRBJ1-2,TGTGCCAGCAGCTCGGGGAACTATGGCTACACCTTC,CASSSGNYGYTF
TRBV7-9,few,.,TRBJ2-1,TGTGCCAGCAGCGCGGCCGGGAGTTACAATGAGCAGTTCTTC,CASSAAGSYNEQFF
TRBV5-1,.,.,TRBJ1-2,TGCGCCAGCAGCTTGGACACCAACTATGGCTACACCTTC,CASSLDTNYGYTF
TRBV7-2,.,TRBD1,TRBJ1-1,TGTGCCAGCAGCTTACGACAGGGTGACACTGAAGCTTTCTTT,CASSLRQGDTEAFF
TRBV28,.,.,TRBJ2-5,TGTGCCAGCAGTTTACTCGACACGACCGGCCAAGAGACCCAGTACTTC,CASSLLDTTGQETQYF
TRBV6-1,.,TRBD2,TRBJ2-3,TGTGCCAGCAGTGAACTAGCGGGAGCCACAGATACGCAGTATTTT,CASSELAGATDTQYF
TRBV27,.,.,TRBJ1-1,TGTGCCAGCAGTTTTCGACGTCCGGGGGTCATGAACACTGAAGCTTTCTTT,CASSFRRPGVMNTEAFF
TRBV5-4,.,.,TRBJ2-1,TGTGCCAGCAGCTTGATCGGGACTCTGTACAATGAGCAGTTCTTC,CASSLIGTLYNEQFF
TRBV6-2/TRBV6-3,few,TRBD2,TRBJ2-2,TGTGCCAGCAGTCTAAGCGGGAGCACCGGGGAGCTGTTTTTT,CASSLSGSTGELFF
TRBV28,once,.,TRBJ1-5,TGTGCCAGCAGTTCGGCGTCCGGGAACAATCAGCCCCAGCATTTT,CASSSASGNNQPQHF
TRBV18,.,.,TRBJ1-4,TGTGCCAGCTCACCAATAACAGGGTTTTACGGAAAACTGTTTTTT,CASSPITGFYGKLFF
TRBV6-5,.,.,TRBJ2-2,TGTGCCAGCAGTTACTTCAGGGGGGAATGGACCGGGGAGCTGTTTTTT,CASSYFRGEWTGELFF
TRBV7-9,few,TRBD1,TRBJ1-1,TGTGCCAGCGAGTGGCCCACACAGGGGGCGCCTTCTGACACTGAAGCTTTCTTT,CASEWPTQGAPSDTEAFF
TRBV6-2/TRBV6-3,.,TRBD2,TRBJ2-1,TGTGCCAGCAGTAATAGCGGGGGCGGGGATGAGCAGTTCTTC,CASSNSGGGDEQFF
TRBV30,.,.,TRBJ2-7,TGTGCCTGGAGTAAAGCCGCCGCTAGAGACGAGCAGTACTTC,CAWSKAAARDEQYF
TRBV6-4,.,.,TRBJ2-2,TGTGCCAGCAGTGGACAGTCGAACACCGGGGAGCTGTTTTTT,CASSGQSNTGELFF
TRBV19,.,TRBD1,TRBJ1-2,TGTGCCAGTAGTACCGGACAGGCTTATGGCTACACCTTC,CASSTGQAYGYTF
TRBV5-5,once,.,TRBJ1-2,TGTGCCAGCAGCTTGGAGGACTCTGGCTACACCTTC,CASSLEDSGYTF
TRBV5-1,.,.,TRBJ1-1,TGCGCCAGCTTTCAGGGCTCGAACACTGAAGCTTTCTTT,CASFQGSNTEAFF
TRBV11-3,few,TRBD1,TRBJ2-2,TGTGCCAGCAGCCACGGACAGGGATCCGGGGAGCTGTTTTTT,CASSHGQGSGELFF
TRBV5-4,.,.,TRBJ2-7,TGTGCCAGCAGCGCGGACGGGAATCCGGTCGAGCAGTACTTC,CASSADGNPVEQYF
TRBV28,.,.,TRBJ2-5,TGTGCCAGCAGTTTATGGATTGGGACATCCCGAGAGACCCAGTACTTC,CASSLWIGTSRETQYF
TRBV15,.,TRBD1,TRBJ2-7,TGTGCCACCAGCCGGGACAGGGGGTATGAGCAGTACTTC,CATSRDRGYEQYF
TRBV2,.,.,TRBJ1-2,TGTGCCAGCAGTGAAGCGCTTCCCGGACGCGGGGTTGGCTACACCTTC,CASSEALPGRGVGYTF
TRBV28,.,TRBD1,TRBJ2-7,TGTGCCAGCAGTACACCGGGACAGGGGTCTTACGAGCAGTACTTC,CASSTPGQGSYEQYF
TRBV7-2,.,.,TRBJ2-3,TGTGCCAGCAGACAAAGATACGCAGTAGATACGCAGTATTTT,CASRQRYAVDTQYF
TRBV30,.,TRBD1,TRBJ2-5,TGTGCCTGGAGTGTCGACAGGGATGAGACCCAGTACTTC,CAWSVDRDETQYF
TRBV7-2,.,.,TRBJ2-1,TGTGCCAGCAGCCCCCGACAGTACCTCAACAATGAGCAGTTCTTC,CASSPRQYLNNEQFF
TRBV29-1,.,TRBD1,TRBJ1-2,TGCAGCGTTGAAGGGGAGACAGGGGCTGGCTACACCTTC,CSVEGETGAGYTF
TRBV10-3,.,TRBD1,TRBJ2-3,TGTGCCGTCCGGCGGAAAGGGGGCGCAACAGATACGCAGTATTTT,CAVRRKGGATDTQYF
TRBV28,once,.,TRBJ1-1,TGTGCCAGCACCTTACAGGAAATGAACACTGAAGCTTTCTTT,CASTLQEMNTEAFF
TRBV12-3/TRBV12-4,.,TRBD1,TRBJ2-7,TGTGCCAGCAGACGGGACAGCGTAGAGCAGTACTTC,CASRRDSVEQYF
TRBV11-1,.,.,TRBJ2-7,TGTGCCAGCAGCCTAGCGCCGAGCTCCTACGAGCAGTACTTC,CASSLAPSSYEQYF
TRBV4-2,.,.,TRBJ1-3,TGTGCCAGCAGCCAAGAACATCTAGTAGGAGGGTATAACACCATATATTTT,CASSQEHLVGGYNTIYF
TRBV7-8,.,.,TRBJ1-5,TGTGCCAGCAGCACCCGGACAGATCTTGATCAGCCCCAGCATTTT,CASSTRTDLDQPQHF
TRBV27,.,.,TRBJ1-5,TGTGCCAGCAGTTTATGGGGAGATTCCAATCAGCCCCAGCATTTT,CASSLWGDSNQPQHF
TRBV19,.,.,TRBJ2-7,TGTGCCAGTAGTATCGCGGCACAGGGTGGCCGCGAGCAGTACTTC,CASSIAAQGGREQYF
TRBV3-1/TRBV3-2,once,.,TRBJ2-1,TGTGCCAGCAGCCATTCCACAACAGGATTTTACAATGAGCAGTTCTTC,CASSHSTTGFYNEQFF